The source of this TCR beta chain is a study of blood T cell repertoires in COVID-19. CDR3 length: 13 amino acids. Germline V CDR1 and CDR2: ENHRY, SYGVKD. V lost 10 bases, J lost 5 bases, and 12 bases lay in between. Method: immunoSEQ multiplex PCR; TCRdb's copy keeps in-frame clones and lacks some. This repertoire shows over 350,000 clones, roughly 90% found once; its top ten account for 0.8% to 0.9%. The receptor's source is a woman in her thirties or forties who had been exposed to COVID-19. The gene calls are TRBV10-3 and TRBJ1-6; D possibly corresponds to TRBD1 (6 bases). The material sequenced was PBMCs or T cells enriched from blood (not recorded which). The CDR3 is CASRTENNSPLHF. CDR3 coding DNA: TGTGCCAGCCGGACAGAAAATAATTCACCCCTCCACTTT.